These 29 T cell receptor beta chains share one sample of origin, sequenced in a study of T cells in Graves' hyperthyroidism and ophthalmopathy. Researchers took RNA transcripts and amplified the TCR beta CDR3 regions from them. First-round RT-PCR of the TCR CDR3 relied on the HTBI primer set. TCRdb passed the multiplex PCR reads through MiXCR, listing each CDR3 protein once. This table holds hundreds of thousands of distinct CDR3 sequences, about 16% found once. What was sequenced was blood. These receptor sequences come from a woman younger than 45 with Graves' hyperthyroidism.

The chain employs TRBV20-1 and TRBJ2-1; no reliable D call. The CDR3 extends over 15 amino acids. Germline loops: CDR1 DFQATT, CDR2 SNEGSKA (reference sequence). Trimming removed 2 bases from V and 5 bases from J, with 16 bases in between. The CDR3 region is CSARLDRILNNEQFF. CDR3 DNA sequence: TGCAGTGCTAGACTGGACCGCATATTGAACAATGAGCAGTTCTTC.

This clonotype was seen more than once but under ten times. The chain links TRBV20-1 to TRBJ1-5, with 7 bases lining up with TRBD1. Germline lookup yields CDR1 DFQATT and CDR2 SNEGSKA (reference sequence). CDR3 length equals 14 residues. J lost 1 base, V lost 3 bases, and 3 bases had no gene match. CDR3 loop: CSARQGGSNQPQHF. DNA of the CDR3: TGCAGTGCTAGGCAGGGGGGGAGCAATCAGCCCCAGCATTTT.

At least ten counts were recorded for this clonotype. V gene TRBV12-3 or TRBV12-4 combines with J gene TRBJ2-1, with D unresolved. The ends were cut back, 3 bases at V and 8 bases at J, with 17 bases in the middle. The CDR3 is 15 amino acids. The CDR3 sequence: CASSFNIRGRHEQFF. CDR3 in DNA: TGTGCCAGCAGTTTTAATATTAGAGGTCGCCATGAGCAGTTCTTC.

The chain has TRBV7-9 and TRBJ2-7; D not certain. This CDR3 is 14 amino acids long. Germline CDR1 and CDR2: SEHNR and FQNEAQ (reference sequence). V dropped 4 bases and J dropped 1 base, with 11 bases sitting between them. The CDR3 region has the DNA TGTGCCAGCAGCTCCGGGCCTGCGTCCTACGAGCAGTACTTC. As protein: CASSSGPASYEQYF. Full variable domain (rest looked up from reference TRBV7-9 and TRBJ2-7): DTGVSQNPRHKITKRGQNVTFRCDPISEHNRLYWYRQTLGQGPEFLTYFQNEAQLEKSRLLSDRFSAERPKGSFSTLEIQRTEQGDSAMYLCASSSGPASYEQYFGPGTRLTVT.

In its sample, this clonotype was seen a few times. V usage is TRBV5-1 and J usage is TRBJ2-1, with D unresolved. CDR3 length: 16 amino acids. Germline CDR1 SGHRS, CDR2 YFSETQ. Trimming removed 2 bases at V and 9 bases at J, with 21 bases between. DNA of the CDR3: TGCGCCAGCAGCTTTGAAAGCGAAACACCCCACGGTGAGCAGTTCTTC. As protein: CASSFESETPHGEQFF.

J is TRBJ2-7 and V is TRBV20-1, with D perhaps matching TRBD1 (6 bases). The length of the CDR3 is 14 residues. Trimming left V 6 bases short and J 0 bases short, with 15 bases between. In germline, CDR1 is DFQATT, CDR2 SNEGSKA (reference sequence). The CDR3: CSATNRDTSYEQYF. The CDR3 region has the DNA TGCAGTGCCACCAACCGGGACACCTCCTACGAGCAGTACTTC.

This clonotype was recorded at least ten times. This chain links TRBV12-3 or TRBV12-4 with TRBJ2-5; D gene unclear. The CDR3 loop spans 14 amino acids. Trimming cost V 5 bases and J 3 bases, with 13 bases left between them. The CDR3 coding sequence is TGTGCCAGCAGTCCTTCACGTCTAGAAGAGACCCAGTACTTC. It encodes CASSPSRLEETQYF.

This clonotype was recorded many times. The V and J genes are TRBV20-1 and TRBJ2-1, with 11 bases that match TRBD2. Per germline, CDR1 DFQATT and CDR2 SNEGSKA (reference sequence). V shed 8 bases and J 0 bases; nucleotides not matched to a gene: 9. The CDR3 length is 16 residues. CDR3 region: CSPGRLAGLSYNEQFF. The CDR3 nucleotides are TGCAGTCCAGGGCGACTAGCGGGGCTCTCCTACAATGAGCAGTTCTTC.

This CDR3 is CASSVYKNTEAFF. The DNA of the CDR3 is TGTGCCAGCAGCGTATACAAGAACACTGAAGCTTTCTTT. This chain uses TRBV5-8 with TRBJ1-1; D remains ambiguous. Trimming pared 4 bases from V and 1 base from J, leaving 8 bases between. This CDR3 has 13 amino acids. From germline, CDR1 is SGHTS and CDR2 YDEGEE.

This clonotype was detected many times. The CDR3 nucleotides read TGTGCCAGCAGCCGACAGGGGACGGGTGGCTACACCTTC. Its protein is CASSRQGTGGYTF. The V and J genes are TRBV12-3 or TRBV12-4 and TRBJ1-2; 8 positions agree with TRBD1. CDR3 length: 13 amino acids. V was pared by 6 bases and J by 7 bases, with 7 bases of the junction left unmatched.

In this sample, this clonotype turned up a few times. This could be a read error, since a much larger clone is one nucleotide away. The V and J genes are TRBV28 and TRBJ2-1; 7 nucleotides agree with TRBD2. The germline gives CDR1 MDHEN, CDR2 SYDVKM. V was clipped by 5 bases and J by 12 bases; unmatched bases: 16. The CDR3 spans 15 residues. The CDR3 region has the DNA TGTGCCAGCAGTAGGGAGGGACCCTTTTGGGGGGTGCAGTTCTTC. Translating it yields CASSREGPFWGVQFF.

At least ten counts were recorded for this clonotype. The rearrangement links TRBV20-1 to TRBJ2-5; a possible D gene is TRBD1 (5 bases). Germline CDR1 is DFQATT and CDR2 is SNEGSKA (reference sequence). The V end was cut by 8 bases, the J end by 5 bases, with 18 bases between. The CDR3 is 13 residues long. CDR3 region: CSLAARGVETQYF. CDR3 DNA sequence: TGCAGTTTAGCAGCAAGGGGCGTGGAGACCCAGTACTTC.

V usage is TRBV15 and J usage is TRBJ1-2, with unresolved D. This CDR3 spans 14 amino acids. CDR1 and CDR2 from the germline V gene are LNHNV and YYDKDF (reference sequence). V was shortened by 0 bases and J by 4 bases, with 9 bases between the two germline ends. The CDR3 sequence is CATSRDRDLYGYTF. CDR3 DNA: TGTGCCACCAGCAGAGACCGGGATCTCTATGGCTACACCTTC.

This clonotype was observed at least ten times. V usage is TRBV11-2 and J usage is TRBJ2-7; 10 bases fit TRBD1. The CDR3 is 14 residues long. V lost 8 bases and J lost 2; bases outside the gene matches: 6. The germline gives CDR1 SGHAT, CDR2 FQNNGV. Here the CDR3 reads CASGRDRGPYEQYF. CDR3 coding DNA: TGTGCCAGCGGTCGGGACAGGGGCCCCTACGAGCAGTACTTC.

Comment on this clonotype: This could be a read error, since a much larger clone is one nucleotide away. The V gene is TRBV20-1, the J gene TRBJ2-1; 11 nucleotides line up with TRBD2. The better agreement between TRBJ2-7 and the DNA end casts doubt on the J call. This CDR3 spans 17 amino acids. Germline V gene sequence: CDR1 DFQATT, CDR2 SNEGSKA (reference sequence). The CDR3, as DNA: TGCAGTGCTAGAGATCTCCCCACTAGCGGGAGAATAAATGAGCAGTACTTC. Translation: CSARDLPTSGRINEQYF.

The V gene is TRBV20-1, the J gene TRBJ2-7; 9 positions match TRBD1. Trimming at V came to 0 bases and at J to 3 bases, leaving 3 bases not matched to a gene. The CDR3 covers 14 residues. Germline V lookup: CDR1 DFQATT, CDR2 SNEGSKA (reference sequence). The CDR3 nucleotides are TGCAGTGCTAGAGATCGGGACAGGGACTACGAGCAGTACTTC. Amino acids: CSARDRDRDYEQYF.

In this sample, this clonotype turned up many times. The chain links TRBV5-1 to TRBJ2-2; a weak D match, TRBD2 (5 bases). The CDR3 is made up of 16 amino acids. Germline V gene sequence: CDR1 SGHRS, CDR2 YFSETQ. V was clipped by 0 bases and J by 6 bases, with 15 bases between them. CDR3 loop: CASSLVAGFGAGELFF. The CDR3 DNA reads TGCGCCAGCAGCTTGGTAGCCGGATTCGGGGCCGGGGAGCTGTTTTTT.

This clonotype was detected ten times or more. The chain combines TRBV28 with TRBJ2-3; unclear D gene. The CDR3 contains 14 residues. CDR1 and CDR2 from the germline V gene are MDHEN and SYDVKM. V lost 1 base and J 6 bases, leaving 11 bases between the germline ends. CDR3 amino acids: CASSLLRSKDTQYF. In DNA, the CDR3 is TGTGCCAGCAGTTTATTGAGATCGAAGGATACGCAGTATTTT.

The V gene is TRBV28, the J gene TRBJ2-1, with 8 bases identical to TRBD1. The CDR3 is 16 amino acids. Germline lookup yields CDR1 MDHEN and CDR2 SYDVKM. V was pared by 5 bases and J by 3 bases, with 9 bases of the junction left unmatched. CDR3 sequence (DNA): TGTGCCAGCAGTCCGACCGGGACAGGTCTCTACAATGAGCAGTTCTTC. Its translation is CASSPTGTGLYNEQFF.

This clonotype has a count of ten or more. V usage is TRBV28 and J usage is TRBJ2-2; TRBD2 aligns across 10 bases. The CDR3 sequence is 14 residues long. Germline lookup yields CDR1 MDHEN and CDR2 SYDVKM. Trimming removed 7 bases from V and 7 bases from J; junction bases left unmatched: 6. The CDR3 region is CASTKSGRDGELFF. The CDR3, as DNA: TGTGCCAGCACTAAGAGCGGGAGGGACGGGGAGCTGTTTTTT.

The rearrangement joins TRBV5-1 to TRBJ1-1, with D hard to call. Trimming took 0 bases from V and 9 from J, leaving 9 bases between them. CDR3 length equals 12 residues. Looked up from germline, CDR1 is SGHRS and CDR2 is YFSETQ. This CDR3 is CASSLDPEKAFF. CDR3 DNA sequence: TGCGCCAGCAGCTTGGACCCGGAGAAAGCTTTCTTT. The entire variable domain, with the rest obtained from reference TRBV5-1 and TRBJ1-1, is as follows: KAGVTQTPRYLIKTRGQQVTLSCSPISGHRSVSWYQQTPGQGLQFLFEYFSETQRNKGNFPGRFSGRQFSNSRSEMNVSTLELGDSALYLCASSLDPEKAFFGQGTRLTVV.

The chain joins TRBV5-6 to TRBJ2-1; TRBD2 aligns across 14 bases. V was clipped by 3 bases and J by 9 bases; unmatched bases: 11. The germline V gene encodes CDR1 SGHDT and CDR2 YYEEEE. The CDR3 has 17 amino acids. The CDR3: CASSSILTSGRAGEQFF. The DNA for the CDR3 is TGTGCCAGCAGCTCGATTTTGACTAGCGGGAGGGCCGGTGAGCAGTTCTTC. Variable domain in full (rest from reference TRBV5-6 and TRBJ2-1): DAGVTQSPTHLIKTRGQQVTLRCSPKSGHDTVSWYQQALGQGPQFIFQYYEEEERQRGNFPDRFSGHQFPNYSSELNVNALLLGDSALYLCASSSILTSGRAGEQFFGPGTRLTVL.

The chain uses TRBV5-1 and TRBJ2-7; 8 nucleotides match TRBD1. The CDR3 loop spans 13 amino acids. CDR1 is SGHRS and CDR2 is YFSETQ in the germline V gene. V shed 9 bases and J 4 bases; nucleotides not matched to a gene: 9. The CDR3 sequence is CATSTGERYEQYF. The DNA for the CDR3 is TGCGCCACCTCGACAGGGGAAAGATACGAGCAGTACTTC.

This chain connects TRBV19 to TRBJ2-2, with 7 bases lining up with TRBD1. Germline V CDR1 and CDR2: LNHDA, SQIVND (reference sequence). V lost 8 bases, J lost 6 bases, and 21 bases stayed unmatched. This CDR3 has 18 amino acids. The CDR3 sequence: CASSNHPRGRRGAGELFF. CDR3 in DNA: TGTGCCAGTTCCAACCACCCAAGGGGGCGAAGAGGGGCCGGGGAGCTGTTTTTT. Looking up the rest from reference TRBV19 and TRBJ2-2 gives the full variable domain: DGGITQSPKYLFRKEGQNVTLSCEQNLNHDAMYWYRQDPGQGLRLIYYSQIVNDFQKGDIAEGYSVSREKKESFPLTVTSAQKNPTAFYLCASSNHPRGRRGAGELFFGEGSRLTVL.

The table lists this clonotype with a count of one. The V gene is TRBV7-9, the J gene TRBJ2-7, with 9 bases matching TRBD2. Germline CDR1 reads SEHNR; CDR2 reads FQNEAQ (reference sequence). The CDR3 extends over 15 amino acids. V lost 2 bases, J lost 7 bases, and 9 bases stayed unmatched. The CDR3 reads CASSLRASGMREQYF. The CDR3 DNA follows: TGTGCCAGCAGCTTAAGGGCTAGCGGGATGAGAGAGCAGTACTTC.

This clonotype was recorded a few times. CDR3 sequence reads: CASSIMPEANYGYTF. As DNA, the CDR3 is TGTGCCAGTAGTATTATGCCAGAAGCTAACTATGGCTACACCTTC. The chain has TRBV19 and TRBJ1-2; D uncertain. The CDR3 has 15 amino acids. V shed 3 bases and J shed 0 bases, with 11 bases lying between them. CDR1 and CDR2 (germline): LNHDA, SQIVND (reference sequence).

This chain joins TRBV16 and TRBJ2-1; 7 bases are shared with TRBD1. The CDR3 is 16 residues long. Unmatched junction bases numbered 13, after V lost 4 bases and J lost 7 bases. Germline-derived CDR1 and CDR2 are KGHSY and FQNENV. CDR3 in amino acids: CASSPTLQGSVNEQFF. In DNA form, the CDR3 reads TGTGCCAGCAGCCCCACCCTACAGGGGAGTGTAAATGAGCAGTTCTTC.

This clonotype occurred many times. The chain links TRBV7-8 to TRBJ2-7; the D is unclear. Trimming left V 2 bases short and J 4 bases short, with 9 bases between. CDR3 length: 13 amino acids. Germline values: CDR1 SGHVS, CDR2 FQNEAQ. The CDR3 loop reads CASSLMSEYEQYF. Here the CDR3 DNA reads TGTGCCAGCAGCTTAATGTCAGAATACGAGCAGTACTTC.

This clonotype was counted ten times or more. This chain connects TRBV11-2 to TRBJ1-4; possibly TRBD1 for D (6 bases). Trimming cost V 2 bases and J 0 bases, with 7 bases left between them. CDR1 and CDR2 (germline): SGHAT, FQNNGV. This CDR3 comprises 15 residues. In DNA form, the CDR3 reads TGTGCCAGCAGCTTAAACAGGGCAACTAATGAAAAACTGTTTTTT. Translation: CASSLNRATNEKLFF.